The 16 T cell receptor beta chains below all came from one sample that was sequenced in a study of blood T cells in healthy people across ages (dated by TCRdb to between 2014 and 2016). Receptors were amplified or captured by 5' RACE. Sequencing relied on an Illumina HiSeq 2500. The second PCR ran for about 6 to 12 cycles and used a J-beta primer mix along with a sample-barcoded 5' primer. The raw public data were reprocessed by TCRdb itself: fastp quality trimming at Q25, MiXCR clonotype calling, in-frame beta chains only. Each CDR3 protein gets just one entry, which takes the most common genes and DNA from the rows behind it. Here the sample has about 970,000 distinct CDR3 sequences; about 53% occur a single time. The ten largest clonotypes hold roughly a fifth of the sample. The specimen sequenced was blood. The receptors were sampled from a woman aged 60-75 years in good health.

This clonotype was counted between two and nine times. The chain links TRBV7-2 to TRBJ1-5, with D maybe TRBD1 (6 bases). The V end was cut by 5 bases, the J end by 1 base, with 18 bases between. Germline-derived CDR1 and CDR2 are SGHTA and FQGNSA. The CDR3 loop spans 17 amino acids. CDR3: CASSPIGGKRSNQPQHF. The CDR3 nucleotides read TGTGCCAGCAGCCCGATAGGGGGTAAGCGGAGCAATCAGCCCCAGCATTTT.

This clonotype has more than one count but fewer than ten. The rearrangement joins TRBV29-1 to TRBJ2-5, with 10 bases that match TRBD2. The CDR3 is made up of 17 amino acids. J was trimmed by 5 bases and V by 0 bases; bases with no gene match: 12. The V gene's germline CDR1 is SQVTM and CDR2 ANQGSEA. The CDR3 protein is CSVEDAPAGGPEETQYF. In DNA form, the CDR3 reads TGCAGCGTTGAAGACGCTCCAGCGGGAGGGCCGGAGGAGACCCAGTACTTC.

The chain recombines TRBV20-1 with TRBJ2-3; 8 bases align to TRBD1. The CDR3 totals 14 residues. Germline assignment: CDR1 DFQATT and CDR2 SNEGSKA (reference sequence). V was clipped by 5 bases and J by 4 bases; unmatched bases: 8. In DNA, the CDR3 is TGCAGTGCTGAGACAGGGGTGGGGTCAGATACGCAGTATTTT. Protein sequence: CSAETGVGSDTQYF.

The rearrangement joins TRBV4-2 to TRBJ1-1; 11 nucleotides agree with TRBD1. From germline, CDR1 is LGHNA and CDR2 YNFKEQ. CDR3 length: 14 residues. V gave up 3 bases and J gave up 10 bases; unmatched junction bases: 7. The CDR3 region is CASSQDRTGGIAFF. For the CDR3, the DNA is TGTGCCAGCAGCCAGGATCGGACAGGGGGCATAGCTTTCTTT.

The chain is built from TRBV4-3 and TRBJ2-3; TRBD2 is a possible D gene (6 bases). Germline lookup yields CDR1 LGHNA and CDR2 YSLEER. V was clipped by 3 bases and J by 3 bases, with 10 bases between them. The CDR3 totals 14 residues. CDR3 in amino acids: CASSHRRETDTQYF. DNA of the CDR3: TGCGCCAGCAGCCATAGGAGGGAGACAGATACGCAGTATTTT.

The chain recombines TRBV29-1 with TRBJ2-7; perhaps TRBD1 as D (6 bases). Germline V CDR1 and CDR2: SQVTM, ANQGSEA. This CDR3 has 15 amino acids. V shed 6 bases and J shed 0 bases, with 18 bases lying between them. The CDR3 nucleotides read TGCAGCGTCCATCCGACAGGCGGTTCCTCCTACGAGCAGTACTTC. Its translation: CSVHPTGGSSYEQYF.

This clonotype was seen a few times. This rearrangement joins TRBV10-3 to TRBJ2-7; D perhaps matches TRBD1 (6 bases). The CDR3 covers 14 residues. Germline V lookup: CDR1 ENHRY, CDR2 SYGVKD. The V gene lost 4 bases and the J gene lost 5 bases, with 15 bases spanning the gap. The CDR3 bases are TGTGCCATCAGTGGCTACAGGGCTTCGAACGAGCAGTACTTC. Encoded protein: CAISGYRASNEQYF.

The rearrangement joins TRBV6-2 or TRBV6-3 to TRBJ2-1; D is unclear. The V gene's germline CDR1 is MNHEY and CDR2 SVGEGT. V lost 6 bases to trimming and J lost 0 bases, with 12 bases between them. CDR3 length: 15 residues. CDR3 bases: TGTGCCAGCAGCTCCGGCGTCAGCTCCTACAATGAGCAGTTCTTC. This gives the protein CASSSGVSSYNEQFF.

The chain links TRBV5-1 to TRBJ2-3; TRBD2 aligns across 9 bases. Trimming cost V 0 bases and J 0 bases; bases outside gene matches: 5. The CDR3 spans 17 residues. Germline CDR1 reads SGHRS; CDR2 reads YFSETQ. The CDR3 protein is CASSLGLAAGSTDTQYF. Written as DNA, the CDR3 is TGCGCCAGCAGCTTGGGACTAGCGGCGGGAAGCACAGATACGCAGTATTTT.

This clonotype has only a few counts. This chain links TRBV12-3 or TRBV12-4 with TRBJ2-6, with 11 bases that match TRBD2. This CDR3 spans 19 amino acids. Germline trimming cut 6 bases from V and 0 bases from J; bases unmatched to any gene: 10. The CDR3 DNA reads as TGTGCCAGCAGCCCAAGGACTAGCGGGTGGAGCTCTGGGGCCAACGTCCTGACTTTC. Translated, it gives CASSPRTSGWSSGANVLTF.

CDR3 bases: TGTGCCAGCAGTACGGACAGGGGATCAAATCAGCCCCAGCATTTT. It specifies CASSTDRGSNQPQHF. This chain links TRBV6-5 with TRBJ1-5; TRBD1 agrees at 9 bases. Germline V gene sequence: CDR1 MNHEY, CDR2 SVGAGI. J lost 4 bases, V lost 5 bases, and 6 bases had no gene match. The CDR3 has 15 amino acids.

CDR3 sequence reads: CASSPSRGTYEQYF. In DNA, the CDR3 is TGTGCCAGCTCACCGTCAAGGGGGACCTACGAGCAGTACTTC. The rearrangement joins TRBV18 to TRBJ2-7; maybe TRBD1 (6 bases). The germline gives CDR1 KGHSH, CDR2 LQKENI. V lost 3 bases, J lost 2 bases, and 11 bases lay in between. The CDR3 length is 14 residues.

This clonotype has only a few counts. V is TRBV12-3 or TRBV12-4 and J is TRBJ1-5, with TRBD1 matching 7 bases. With V trimmed by 7 bases and J by 0 bases, 3 bases remained unmatched. This CDR3 spans 14 amino acids. As DNA, the CDR3 is TGTGCCAGCAACCGACAGGGTAGCAATCAGCCCCAGCATTTT. Translated, it gives CASNRQGSNQPQHF.

The chain joins TRBV15 to TRBJ2-3, with D uncertain. This CDR3 has 13 residues. The germline V gene has CDR1 LNHNV and CDR2 YYDKDF (reference sequence). The ends were cut back, 0 bases at V and 4 bases at J, with 5 bases in the middle. The CDR3 bases are TGTGCCACCAGCAGAGATGTCCCAGATACGCAGTATTTT. Translating it yields CATSRDVPDTQYF.

This clonotype was seen a few times. This chain joins TRBV9 and TRBJ2-7, with TRBD2 matching over 10 bases. This CDR3 is 15 amino acids long. V dropped 4 bases and J dropped 7; count of bases not matched to a gene: 11. From germline, CDR1 is SGDLS and CDR2 YYNGEE. CDR3 DNA: TGTGCCAGCAGCCGGATCCTAGCGGGAGATGGAGAGCAGTACTTC. Translation: CASSRILAGDGEQYF. The variable domain in full, completed from reference TRBV9 and TRBJ2-7, reads DSGVTQTPKHLITATGQRVTLRCSPRSGDLSVYWYQQSLDQGLQFLIQYYNGEERAKGNILERFSAQQFPDLHSELNLSSLELGDSALYFCASSRILAGDGEQYFGPGTRLTVT.

The chain links TRBV25-1 to TRBJ2-3; either TRBD1 or TRBD2 may supply D (6 bases each). V was cut by 3 bases and J by 1 base, with 14 bases left in between. The CDR3 has 16 residues. CDR1 and CDR2 from the germline V gene are MGHDK and SYGVNS. The CDR3 nucleotides are TGTGCCAGCAGTGATTTTTATGGGGGGCGCACAGATACGCAGTATTTT. It encodes CASSDFYGGRTDTQYF. The whole variable domain, remainder taken from reference TRBV25-1 and TRBJ2-3, is EADIYQTPRYLVIGTGKKITLECSQTMGHDKMYWYQQDPGMELHLIHYSYGVNSTEKGDLSSESTVSRIRTEHFPLTLESARPSHTSQYLCASSDFYGGRTDTQYFGPGTRLTVL.